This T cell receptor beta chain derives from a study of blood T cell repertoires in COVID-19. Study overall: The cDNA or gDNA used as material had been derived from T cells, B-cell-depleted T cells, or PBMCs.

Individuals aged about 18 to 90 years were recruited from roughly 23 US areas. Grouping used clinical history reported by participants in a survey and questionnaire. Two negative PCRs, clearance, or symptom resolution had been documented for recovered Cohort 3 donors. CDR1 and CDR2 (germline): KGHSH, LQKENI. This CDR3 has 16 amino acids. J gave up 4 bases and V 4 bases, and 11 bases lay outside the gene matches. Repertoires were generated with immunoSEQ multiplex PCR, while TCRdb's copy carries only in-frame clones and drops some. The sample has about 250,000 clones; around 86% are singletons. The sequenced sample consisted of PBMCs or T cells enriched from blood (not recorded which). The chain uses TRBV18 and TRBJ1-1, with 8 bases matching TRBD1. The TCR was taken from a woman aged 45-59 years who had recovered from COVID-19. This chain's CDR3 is CASSLPGTGGGTEAFF. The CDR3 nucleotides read TGTGCCAGCTCACTGCCCGGGACAGGTGGGGGCACTGAAGCTTTCTTT.